These 16 T cell receptor beta chains originate from one sample sequenced in a study of T cell repertoires in cytomegalovirus infection. TCRdb analysed the reads with MiXCR anew, one entry per CDR3 protein. The sample records roughly 920,000 distinct CDR3 sequences, around a third being singletons. Which antigens these TCRs recognize remains unknown. The material sequenced was cultured CD8+ T cells from PBMCs, taken from culture after CMV antigen stimulation. The receptors derive from a human donor in good health (CMV status not recorded). Some clones in this sample may be carry-over from other donors' samples.

This chain links TRBV6-6 with TRBJ2-1, with 10 bases matching TRBD2. The CDR3 has 14 residues. The ends lost 7 bases at V and 5 bases at J; junction bases unmatched: 5. The germline CDR1 and CDR2 sequences are MNHNY and SVGAGI (reference sequence). In DNA form, the CDR3 reads TGTGCCAGCAAGCGGGGGGGCCATGACAATGAGCAGTTCTTC. This sequence encodes CASKRGGHDNEQFF.

This clonotype came up a few times. This chain connects TRBV6-2 or TRBV6-3 to TRBJ2-3; 7 bases line up with TRBD1. The CDR3 runs 15 residues. V gave up 1 base and J gave up 4 bases; unmatched junction bases: 5. The germline V gene has CDR1 MNHEY and CDR2 SVGEGT. The DNA for the CDR3 is TGTGCCAGCAGTTACTTCGACAGGGAACCAGATACGCAGTATTTT. The encoded protein is CASSYFDREPDTQYF.

In its sample, this clonotype was seen a few times. V and J are TRBV19 and TRBJ1-2; TRBD1 matches 9 bases. V was clipped by 1 base and J by 6 bases; unmatched bases: 18. CDR3 length: 19 residues. Germline-derived CDR1 and CDR2 are LNHDA and SQIVND (reference sequence). The CDR3 is CASSIVVVTGGRLADGYTF. CDR3 coding DNA: TGTGCCAGTAGTATAGTGGTGGTGACAGGGGGACGGCTCGCGGATGGCTACACCTTC.

The CDR3 bases are TGTGCCAGCAGCCCCGAACCCCAGGACAAGGCTAACTATGGCTACACCTTC. It encodes CASSPEPQDKANYGYTF. The V call is TRBV7-9, the J call TRBJ1-2; D may be TRBD1 (5 bases). The CDR3 totals 17 residues. Germline V gene data show CDR1 as SEHNR and CDR2 as FQNEAQ (reference sequence). Trimming cost V 5 bases and J 0 bases, with 19 bases left between them.

This chain connects TRBV25-1 to TRBJ2-3; D is unclear. Germline CDR1 MGHDK, CDR2 SYGVNS. The CDR3 is made up of 15 amino acids. V was trimmed by 0 bases and J by 1 base, leaving 8 bases between them. The CDR3 region has the DNA TGTGCCAGCAGTGAATATAACAGACGCACAGATACGCAGTATTTT. Translation: CASSEYNRRTDTQYF.

The chain carries TRBV20-1 and TRBJ2-1; D call uncertain. V was trimmed by 2 bases and J by 2 bases, leaving 13 bases between them. The germline CDR1 and CDR2 sequences are DFQATT and SNEGSKA (reference sequence). The CDR3 is 15 residues long. CDR3 sequence reads: CSARTVLTAYNEQFF. DNA of the CDR3: TGCAGTGCTAGAACCGTATTAACAGCCTACAATGAGCAGTTCTTC.

V gene TRBV4-3 combines with J gene TRBJ2-1, with 9 nucleotides matching TRBD1. Unmatched junction bases numbered 11, after V lost 2 bases and J lost 3 bases. Per the germline V gene, CDR1 is LGHNA and CDR2 is YSLEER. The CDR3 runs 18 residues. The CDR3 spells CASSQYPGTGTIYNEQFF. The DNA for the CDR3 is TGCGCCAGCAGCCAATACCCCGGGACAGGGACCATCTACAATGAGCAGTTCTTC.

The genes are TRBV4-1 and TRBJ1-3, with 7 bases aligning to TRBD1. This CDR3 is built from 17 residues. Germline lookup yields CDR1 MGHRA and CDR2 YSYEKL. V lost 0 bases to trimming and J lost 0 bases; unmatched junction nucleotides: 5. The CDR3 DNA is TGCGCCAGCAGCCAAGAAGTTCCAGGGGGCTCTGGAAACACCATATATTTT. Protein: CASSQEVPGGSGNTIYF.

In regard to this clonotype: Sequence at one end of the junction differs from germline and may be a read error. CDR3 protein: CASSPRGGQTYNERFF. The CDR3 bases are TGTGCCAGCAGCCCGCGCGGGGGGCAAACCTACAATGAGCGGTTCTTC. The rearrangement links TRBV7-6 to TRBJ2-1; 8 nucleotides line up with TRBD2. Germline lookup yields CDR1 SGHVS and CDR2 FNYEAQ. This CDR3 is built from 16 residues.

The CDR3 protein is CASSQDRVLVGSGNTIYF. DNA of the CDR3: TGTGCCAGCAGCCAAGATCGGGTCTTAGTAGGCTCTGGAAACACCATATATTTT. The chain links TRBV3-1 to TRBJ1-3, with unresolved D. The germline V gene encodes CDR1 LGHDT and CDR2 YNNKEL (reference sequence). V dropped 0 bases and J dropped 0 bases, with 15 bases sitting between them. There are 18 residues in the CDR3.

This clonotype was seen many times. The chain has TRBV7-2 and TRBJ2-5; 13 bases agree with TRBD2. Germline V gene sequence: CDR1 SGHTA, CDR2 FQGNSA. V dropped 1 base and J dropped 3; count of bases not matched to a gene: 2. The CDR3 extends over 16 amino acids. The CDR3 loop reads CASSLDGLAGEETQYF. The CDR3 DNA is TGTGCCAGCAGCTTAGACGGACTAGCGGGGGAAGAGACCCAGTACTTC.

The rearrangement joins TRBV7-8 to TRBJ2-7, with D possibly TRBD2 on 8 matching bases. Per the germline V gene, CDR1 is SGHVS and CDR2 is FQNEAQ. The CDR3 covers 14 residues. V lost 3 bases and J lost 7, with 16 bases in between. CDR3 in amino acids: CASSFTQGTSEQYV. The CDR3 nucleotides read TGTGCCAGCAGCTTCACACAGGGGACTAGTGAGCAGTACGTC.

V and J are TRBV28 and TRBJ2-5, with 9 bases lining up with TRBD2. CDR1 MDHEN and CDR2 SYDVKM come from the germline V gene. This CDR3 comprises 14 residues. Germline trimming cut 5 bases from V and 7 bases from J; bases unmatched to any gene: 8. CDR3: CASSIAGVLVTQYF. DNA for the CDR3: TGTGCCAGCAGTATAGCGGGGGTCTTAGTGACCCAGTACTTC.

This clonotype occurred a few times. The V gene is TRBV27, the J gene TRBJ2-6; the D gene is possibly TRBD1 (6 bases). The CDR3 covers 14 residues. CDR1 is MNHEY, CDR2 SMNVEV, per germline (reference sequence). V gave up 5 bases and J gave up 3 bases, with 8 bases separating them. The CDR3 DNA follows: TGTGCCAGCAGTACAGGGTATGGGGCCAACGTCCTGACTTTC. Translating it yields CASSTGYGANVLTF.

The chain carries TRBV9 and TRBJ1-2, with D tentatively TRBD1 (6 bases). Germline CDR1 reads SGDLS; CDR2 reads YYNGEE. Trimming took off 3 bases at V and 8 bases at J, with 11 bases between the two ends. The CDR3 extends over 12 amino acids. The CDR3: CASSATGKGYTF. The CDR3 nucleotides read TGTGCCAGCAGCGCTACAGGGAAGGGCTACACCTTC.

Note on this clonotype: At one end the junction does not follow the germline gene, possibly because of a read error. The CDR3 loop is CASSQKGGTEAFF. The CDR3 DNA sequence: TGTGCCAGCAGCCAGAAGGGGGGCACTGAAGCTTTCTTT. J is TRBJ1-1 and V is TRBV4-1, with a tentative D call TRBD1 (6 bases). The CDR3 consists of 13 residues. Germline V gene data show CDR1 as MGHRA and CDR2 as YSYEKL.